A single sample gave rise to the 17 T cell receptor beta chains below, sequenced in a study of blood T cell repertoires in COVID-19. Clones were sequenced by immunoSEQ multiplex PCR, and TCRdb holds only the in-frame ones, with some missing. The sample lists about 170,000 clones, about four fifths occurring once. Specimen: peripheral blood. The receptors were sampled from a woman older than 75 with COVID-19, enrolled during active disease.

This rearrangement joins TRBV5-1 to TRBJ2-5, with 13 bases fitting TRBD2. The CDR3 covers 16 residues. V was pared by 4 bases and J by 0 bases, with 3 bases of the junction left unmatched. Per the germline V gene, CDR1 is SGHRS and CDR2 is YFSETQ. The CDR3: CASSTGTSGNQETQYF. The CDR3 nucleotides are TGCGCCAGCAGCACTGGGACTAGCGGGAACCAAGAGACCCAGTACTTC.

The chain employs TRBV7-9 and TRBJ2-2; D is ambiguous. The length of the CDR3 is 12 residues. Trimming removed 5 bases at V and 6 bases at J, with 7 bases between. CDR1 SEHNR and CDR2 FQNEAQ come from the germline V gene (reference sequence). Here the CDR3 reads CASSQTPGELFF. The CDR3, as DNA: TGTGCCAGCAGCCAAACACCCGGGGAGCTGTTTTTT. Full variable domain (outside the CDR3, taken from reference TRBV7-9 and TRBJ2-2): DTGVSQNPRHKITKRGQNVTFRCDPISEHNRLYWYRQTLGQGPEFLTYFQNEAQLEKSRLLSDRFSAERPKGSFSTLEIQRTEQGDSAMYLCASSQTPGELFFGEGSRLTVL.

The DNA of the CDR3 is TGTGCCACCAGTGATGGCTCTAGCGGGGTCACAGATACGCAGTATTTT. Amino acids: CATSDGSSGVTDTQYF. The chain uses TRBV24-1 and TRBJ2-3; 9 bases are a match to TRBD2. The V and J ends lost 3 bases and 2 bases, in that order; junction bases with no gene match: 5. The CDR3 runs to 16 residues. The germline V gene has CDR1 KGHDR and CDR2 SFDVKD.

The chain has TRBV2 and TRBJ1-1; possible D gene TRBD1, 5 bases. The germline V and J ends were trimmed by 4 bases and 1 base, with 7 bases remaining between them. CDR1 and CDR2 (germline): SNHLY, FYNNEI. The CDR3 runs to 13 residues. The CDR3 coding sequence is TGTGCCAGCAGTGGGGGCCAGAACACTGAAGCTTTCTTT. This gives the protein CASSGGQNTEAFF. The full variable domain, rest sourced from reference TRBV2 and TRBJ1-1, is EPEVTQTPSHQVTQMGQEVILRCVPISNHLYFYWYRQILGQKVEFLVSFYNNEISEKSEIFDDQFSVERPDGSNFTLKIRSTKLEDSAMYFCASSGGQNTEAFFGQGTRLTVV.

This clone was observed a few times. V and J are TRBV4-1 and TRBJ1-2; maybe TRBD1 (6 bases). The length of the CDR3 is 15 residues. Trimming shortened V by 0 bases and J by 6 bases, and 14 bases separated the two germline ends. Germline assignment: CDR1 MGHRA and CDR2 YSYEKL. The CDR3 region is CASSQDHGGRNGYTF. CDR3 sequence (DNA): TGCGCCAGCAGCCAAGATCACGGGGGGCGGAATGGCTACACCTTC.

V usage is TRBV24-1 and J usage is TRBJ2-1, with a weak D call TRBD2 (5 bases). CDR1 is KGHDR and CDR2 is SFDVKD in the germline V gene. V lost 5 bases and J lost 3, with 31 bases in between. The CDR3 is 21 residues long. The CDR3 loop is CATSGGGPWRNPTGDYNEQFF. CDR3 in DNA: TGTGCCACCAGTGGAGGTGGCCCTTGGAGGAACCCGACTGGGGACTACAATGAGCAGTTCTTC.

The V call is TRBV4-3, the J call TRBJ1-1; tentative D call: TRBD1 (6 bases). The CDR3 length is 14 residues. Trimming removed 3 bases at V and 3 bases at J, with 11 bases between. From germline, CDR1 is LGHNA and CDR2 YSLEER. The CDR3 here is CASSQGAGYTEAFF. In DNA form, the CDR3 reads TGCGCCAGCAGCCAGGGGGCAGGATACACTGAAGCTTTCTTT.

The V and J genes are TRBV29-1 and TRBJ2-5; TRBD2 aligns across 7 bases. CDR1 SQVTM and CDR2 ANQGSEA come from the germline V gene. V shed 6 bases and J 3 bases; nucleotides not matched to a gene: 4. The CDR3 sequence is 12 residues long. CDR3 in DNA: TGCAGCGTAGCGGGGCCTGAAGAGACCCAGTACTTC. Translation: CSVAGPEETQYF.

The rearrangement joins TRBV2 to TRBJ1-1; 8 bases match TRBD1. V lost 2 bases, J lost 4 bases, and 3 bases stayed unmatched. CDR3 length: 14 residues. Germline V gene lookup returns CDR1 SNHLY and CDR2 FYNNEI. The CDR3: CASSETGGSTEAFF. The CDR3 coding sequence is TGTGCCAGCAGTGAAACAGGGGGATCCACTGAAGCTTTCTTT.

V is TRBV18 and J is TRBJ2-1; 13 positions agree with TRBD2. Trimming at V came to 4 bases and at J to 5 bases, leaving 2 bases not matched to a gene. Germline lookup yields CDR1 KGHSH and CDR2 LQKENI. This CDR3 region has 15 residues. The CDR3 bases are TGTGCCAGCTCACAACTAGCGGGGGGGCACAATGAGCAGTTCTTC. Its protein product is CASSQLAGGHNEQFF.

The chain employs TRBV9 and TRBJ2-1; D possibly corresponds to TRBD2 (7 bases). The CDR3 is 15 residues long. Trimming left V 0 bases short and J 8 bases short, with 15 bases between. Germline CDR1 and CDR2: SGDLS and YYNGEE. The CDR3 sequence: CASSVVVGGQDEQFF. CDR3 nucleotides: TGTGCCAGCAGCGTAGTTGTGGGGGGGCAGGATGAGCAGTTCTTC.

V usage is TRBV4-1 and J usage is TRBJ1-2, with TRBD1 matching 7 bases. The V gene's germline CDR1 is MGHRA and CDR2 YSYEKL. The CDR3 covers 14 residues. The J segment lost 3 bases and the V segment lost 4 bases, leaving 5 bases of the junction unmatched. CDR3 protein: CASSLTGAHYGYTF. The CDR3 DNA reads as TGCGCCAGCAGCCTTACAGGGGCCCACTATGGCTACACCTTC.

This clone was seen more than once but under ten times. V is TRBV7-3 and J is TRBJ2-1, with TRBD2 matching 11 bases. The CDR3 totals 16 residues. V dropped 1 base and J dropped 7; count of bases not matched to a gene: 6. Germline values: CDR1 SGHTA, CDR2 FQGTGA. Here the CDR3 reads CASSLIPSGGWNEQFF. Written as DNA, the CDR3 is TGTGCCAGCAGCTTAATCCCTAGCGGGGGGTGGAATGAGCAGTTCTTC. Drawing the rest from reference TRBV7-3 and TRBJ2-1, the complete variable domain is GAGVSQTPSNKVTEKGKYVELRCDPISGHTALYWYRQSLGQGPEFLIYFQGTGAADDSGLPNDRFFAVRPEGSVSTLKIQRTERGDSAVYLCASSLIPSGGWNEQFFGPGTRLTVL.

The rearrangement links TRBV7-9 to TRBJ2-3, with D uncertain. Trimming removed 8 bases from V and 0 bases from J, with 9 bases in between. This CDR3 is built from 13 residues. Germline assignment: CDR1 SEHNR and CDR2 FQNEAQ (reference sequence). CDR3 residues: CASGRPSTDTQYF. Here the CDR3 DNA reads TGTGCCAGCGGGCGCCCTAGCACAGATACGCAGTATTTT.

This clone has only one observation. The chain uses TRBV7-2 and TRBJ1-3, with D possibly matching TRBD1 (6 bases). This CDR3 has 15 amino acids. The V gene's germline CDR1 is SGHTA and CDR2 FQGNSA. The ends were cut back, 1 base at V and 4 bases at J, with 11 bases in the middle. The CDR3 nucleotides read TGTGCCAGCAGCTTAGGGGGGCCGGGGGGAAACACCATATATTTT. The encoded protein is CASSLGGPGGNTIYF.

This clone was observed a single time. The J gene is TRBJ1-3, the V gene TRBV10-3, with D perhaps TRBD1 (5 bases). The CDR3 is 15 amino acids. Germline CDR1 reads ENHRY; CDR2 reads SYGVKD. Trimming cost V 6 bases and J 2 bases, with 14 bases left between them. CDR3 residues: CAISGGKGTGNTIYF. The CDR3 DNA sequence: TGTGCCATCAGCGGGGGTAAGGGCACTGGAAACACCATATATTTT.

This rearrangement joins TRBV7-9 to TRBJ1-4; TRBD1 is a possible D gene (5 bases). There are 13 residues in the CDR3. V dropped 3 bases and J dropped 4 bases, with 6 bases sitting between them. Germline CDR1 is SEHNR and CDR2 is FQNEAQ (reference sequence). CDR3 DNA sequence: TGTGCCAGCAGCTTGACAGATAATGAAAAACTGTTTTTT. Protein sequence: CASSLTDNEKLFF. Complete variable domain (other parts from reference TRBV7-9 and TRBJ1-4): DTGVSQNPRHKITKRGQNVTFRCDPISEHNRLYWYRQTLGQGPEFLTYFQNEAQLEKSRLLSDRFSAERPKGSFSTLEIQRTEQGDSAMYLCASSLTDNEKLFFGSGTQLSVL.